This TCR beta chain emerged from a study of blood T cell repertoires in COVID-19. Study as a whole: Italy, Spain and the United States were the sources of the convalescent and acute COVID-19 samples. Sample material is recorded as cDNA or gDNA derived from T cells, B-cell-depleted T cells, or PBMCs.

Original data processing: Reference gene primer amplification gave estimated nucleated cell counts. Data came from immunoSEQ multiplex PCR; TCRdb stores just in-frame clones and leaves some out. For V, J and clone size, that table is used; D and trimming come from the DNA. The table has 160,000 or so clones, 82% seen once. The receptor was derived from a woman aged 65 to 85 with acute or convalescent COVID-19. Sample: peripheral blood.

The DNA for the CDR3 is TGTGCCAGCAGTTTATGGGGGGCGAACACTGAAGCTTTCTTT. This sequence encodes CASSLWGANTEAFF. The chain couples TRBV28 to TRBJ1-1; a possible D gene is TRBD1 (6 bases). The CDR3 extends over 14 amino acids. The germline V and J ends were trimmed by 0 bases and 1 base, with 6 bases remaining between them. From germline, CDR1 is MDHEN and CDR2 SYDVKM.